Sequencing of this TCR beta chain was carried out in a study of T cell responses to AZD1222 COVID-19 vaccine (dated by TCRdb to the early 2020s). Study-wide context: AZD1222 recipients with second doses at about 4 weeks or about 12 weeks were pooled, because spike-specific TCR depth and breadth did not differ between schedules. TCR sequencing covered roughly 230 trial participants: 207 given two doses of AZD1222 and 26 given two doses of MenACWY control vaccine. Enrollment into the trials was organized by age into subgroups of 18-55, 56-69 and 70-plus years, and those subgroups contained roughly 160, 29 and 62 TCR-sequenced participants, respectively.

Study-wide conclusions, independent of this receptor: Participants were mostly white British and included more females than males, and it was suggested by the authors that clonal diversity may have been underestimated. In the small 56-69-year group, the increase in depth fell short of significance, most likely because of low power. Reportedly, almost half of the unique spike-specific TCRs recognized epitopes lying outside the regions that are mutated in the B.1.351 and B.1.1.7 variants. Conclusions about previously exposed vaccinees are limited because only a handful of AZD1222 recipients were SARS-CoV-2 seropositive at baseline. A significant rise in spike-specific TCR breadth and depth was observed after two AZD1222 doses relative to day 0 and relative to MenACWY recipients. Vaccine-associated CD4 TCRs spanned the whole spike protein, with dominant responses in regions 160-218 and 743-854. Because no day 14 peak-response samples were available, the repertoires could be characterized only after the peak T cell response.

CDR1 and CDR2 were assigned from the germline V gene as SQVTM and ANQGSEA. Inclusive of the bounding cysteine and phenylalanine, the CDR3 is 14 residues long. Just CDR3 DNA is preserved here, 42 bases in frame from base 1. Relative to germline, V is missing 7 bases and J is missing 8 bases, with 9 bases of the junction outside any gene match. The time point label, as the study defines it: baseline before first vaccination. Vaccinee samples were obtained from the UK trials COV001 and COV002, which included a single-blind randomized controlled phase 2/3 trial of AZD1222 (ChAdOx1 nCoV-19) in healthy adults. Trial participant PBMC samples were collected at day 0 and day 28 after the second dose for TCRbeta chain sequencing. Only a few counts were recorded for this clone. It lacks a known antigen. No per-base quality is available; no much larger clone lies one base away. The CDR3 regions of human TCRbeta chains were subjected to immunosequencing. From the authors' description of their analysis: TCRs in the repertoires were compared against a reference library of SARS-CoV-2-specific TCRs that had been generated with the MIRA antigen-specificity platform. Breadth was defined as the fraction of unique TCRs that were SARS-CoV-2-associated, and depth was defined as the fraction of total T cells that were SARS-CoV-2-associated. Using the MIRA data, every spike-specific TCR was mapped to the spike region that the TCR reacted to and assigned to either a CD4 or a CD8 class. Log10-transformed breadth and depth values were compared by one-way ANOVA with Sidak's multiple comparisons tests. As stored in TCRdb, this immuneACCESS dataset retains in-frame rearrangements with V and J assigned. A fraction of the clones does not appear; measured against another copy, unresolved V genes explain less than half of the discrepancy, and the remainder lacks a known reason. That table gives V, J and clone size, and the DNA gave D and trimming. This sample gives 140,000 to 150,000 clones in total; 89% of them show up just once. Roughly 4.7% of the sample belongs to the ten largest clones.

The sample consisted of peripheral blood, taken on day 0 of AZD1222 vaccination. The V and J segments used are TRBV29-1 and TRBJ2-1; the junction holds 12 bases that match TRBD2. The sequence came from an adult in good health. This receptor carries the CDR3 CSARLAGVRDEQFF. The nucleotide sequence is given as TGCAGCGCCAGACTAGCGGGAGTCCGGGATGAGCAGTTCTTC.